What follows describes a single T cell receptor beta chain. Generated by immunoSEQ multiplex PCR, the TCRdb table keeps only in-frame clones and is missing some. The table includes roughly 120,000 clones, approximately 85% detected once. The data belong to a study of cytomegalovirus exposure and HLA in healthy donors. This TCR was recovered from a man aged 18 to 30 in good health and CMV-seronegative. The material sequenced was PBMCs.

CDR3 in DNA: TGTGCCAGCAGCGGACAGGGTTACGAGCAGTACTTC. Translated: CASSGQGYEQYF. J is TRBJ2-7 and V is TRBV5-4, with 8 positions matching TRBD1. V lost 4 bases, J lost 4 bases, and 1 base stayed unmatched. CDR1 and CDR2 (germline): SGHNT, YYREEE (reference sequence). CDR3 length: 12 residues.